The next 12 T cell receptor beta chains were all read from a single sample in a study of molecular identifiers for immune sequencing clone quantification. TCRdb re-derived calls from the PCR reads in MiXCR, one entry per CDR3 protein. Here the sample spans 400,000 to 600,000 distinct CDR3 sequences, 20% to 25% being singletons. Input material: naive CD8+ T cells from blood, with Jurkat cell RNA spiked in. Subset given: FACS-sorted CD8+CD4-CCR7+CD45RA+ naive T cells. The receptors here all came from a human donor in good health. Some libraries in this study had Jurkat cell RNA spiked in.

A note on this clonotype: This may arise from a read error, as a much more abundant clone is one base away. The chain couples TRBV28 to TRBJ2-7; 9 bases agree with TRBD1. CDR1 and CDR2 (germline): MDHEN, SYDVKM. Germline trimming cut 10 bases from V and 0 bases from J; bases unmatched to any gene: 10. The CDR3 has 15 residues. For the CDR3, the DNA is TGTGCCACAAGTCTGGGACAGGGCCACTCCTACGAGCAGTACTTC. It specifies CATSLGQGHSYEQYF.

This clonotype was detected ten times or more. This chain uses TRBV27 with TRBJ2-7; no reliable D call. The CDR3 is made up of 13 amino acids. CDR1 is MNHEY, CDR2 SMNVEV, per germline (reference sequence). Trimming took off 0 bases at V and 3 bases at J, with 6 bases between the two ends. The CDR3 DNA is TGTGCCAGCAGTTTATCGTTAGGCTACGAGCAGTACTTC. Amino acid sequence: CASSLSLGYEQYF.

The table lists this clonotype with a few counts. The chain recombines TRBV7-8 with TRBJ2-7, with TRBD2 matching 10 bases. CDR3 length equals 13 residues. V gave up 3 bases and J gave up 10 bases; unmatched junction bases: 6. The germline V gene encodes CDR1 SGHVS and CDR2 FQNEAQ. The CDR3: CASSLYTSGAQYF. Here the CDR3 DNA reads TGTGCCAGCAGCTTGTATACTAGCGGGGCTCAGTACTTC.

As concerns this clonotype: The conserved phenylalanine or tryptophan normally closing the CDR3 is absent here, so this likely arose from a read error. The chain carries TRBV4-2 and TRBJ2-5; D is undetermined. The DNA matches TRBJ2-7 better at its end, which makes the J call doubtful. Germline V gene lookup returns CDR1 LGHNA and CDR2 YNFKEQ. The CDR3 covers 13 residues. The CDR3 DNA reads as TGTGCCAGCAGCCAAGATTACGGGTCCGAGCAGTACTCC. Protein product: CASSQDYGSEQYS.

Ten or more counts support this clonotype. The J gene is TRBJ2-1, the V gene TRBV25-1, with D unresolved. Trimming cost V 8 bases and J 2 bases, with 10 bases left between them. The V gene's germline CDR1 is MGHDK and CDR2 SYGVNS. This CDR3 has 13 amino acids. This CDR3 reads CASGQATYNEQFF. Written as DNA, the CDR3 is TGTGCCAGCGGGCAGGCGACCTACAATGAGCAGTTCTTC.

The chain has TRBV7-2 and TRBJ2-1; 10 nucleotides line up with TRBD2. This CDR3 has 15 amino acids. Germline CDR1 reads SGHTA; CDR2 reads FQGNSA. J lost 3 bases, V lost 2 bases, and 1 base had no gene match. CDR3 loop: CASSLSGGGYNEQFF. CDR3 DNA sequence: TGTGCCAGCAGCTTAAGCGGGGGGGGCTACAATGAGCAGTTCTTC.

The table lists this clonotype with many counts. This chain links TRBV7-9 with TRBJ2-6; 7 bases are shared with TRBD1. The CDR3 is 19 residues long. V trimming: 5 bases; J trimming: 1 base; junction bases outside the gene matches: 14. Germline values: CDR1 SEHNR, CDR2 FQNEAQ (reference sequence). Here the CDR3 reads CASSVEPGQEISGANVLTF. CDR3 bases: TGTGCCAGCAGCGTAGAACCCGGACAGGAGATATCTGGGGCCAACGTCCTGACTTTC.

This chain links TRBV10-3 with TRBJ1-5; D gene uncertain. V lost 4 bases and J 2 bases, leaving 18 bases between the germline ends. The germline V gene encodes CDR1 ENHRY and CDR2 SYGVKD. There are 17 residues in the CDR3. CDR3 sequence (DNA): TGTGCCATCAGTGTGAGTGATAATAGGCTAGGCAATCAGCCCCAGCATTTT. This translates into CAISVSDNRLGNQPQHF.

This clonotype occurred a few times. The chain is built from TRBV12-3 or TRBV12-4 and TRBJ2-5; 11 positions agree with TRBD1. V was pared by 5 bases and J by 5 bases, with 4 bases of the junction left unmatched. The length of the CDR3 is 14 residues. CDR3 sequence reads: CASSPRTGGETQYF. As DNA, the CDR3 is TGTGCCAGCAGTCCAAGGACAGGGGGCGAGACCCAGTACTTC.

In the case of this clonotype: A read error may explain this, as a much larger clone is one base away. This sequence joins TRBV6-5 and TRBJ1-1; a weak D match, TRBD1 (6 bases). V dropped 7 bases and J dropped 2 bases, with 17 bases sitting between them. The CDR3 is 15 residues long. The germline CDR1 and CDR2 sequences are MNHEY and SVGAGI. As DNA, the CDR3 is TGTGCCAGCACTCCGGGGTTGGGGGCCAACACTGAAGCTTTCTTT. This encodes CASTPGLGANTEAFF.

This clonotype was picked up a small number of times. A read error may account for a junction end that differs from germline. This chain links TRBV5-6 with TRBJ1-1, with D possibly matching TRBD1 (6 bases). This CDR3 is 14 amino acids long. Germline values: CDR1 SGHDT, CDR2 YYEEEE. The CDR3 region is CAGSAAQGLAEAFF. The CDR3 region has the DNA TGTGCCGGCAGCGCGGCACAGGGACTTGCTGAAGCTTTCTTT.

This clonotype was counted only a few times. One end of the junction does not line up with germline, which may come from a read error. CDR3 amino acids: CASSEDKGGTGAFF. CDR3 nucleotide sequence: TGTGCCAGCAGCGAGGACAAGGGGGGTACTGGAGCTTTCTTT. V usage is TRBV9 and J usage is TRBJ1-1; maybe TRBD1 (6 bases). Germline V CDR1 and CDR2: SGDLS, YYNGEE. The CDR3 totals 14 residues.